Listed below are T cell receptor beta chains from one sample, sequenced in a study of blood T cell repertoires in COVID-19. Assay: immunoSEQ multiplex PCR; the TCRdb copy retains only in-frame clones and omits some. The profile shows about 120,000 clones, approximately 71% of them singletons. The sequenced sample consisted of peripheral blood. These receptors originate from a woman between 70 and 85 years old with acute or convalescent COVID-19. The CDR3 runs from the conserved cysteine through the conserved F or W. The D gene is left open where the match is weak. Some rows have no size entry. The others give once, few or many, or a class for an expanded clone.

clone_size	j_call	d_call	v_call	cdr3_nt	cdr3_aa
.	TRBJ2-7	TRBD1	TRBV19	TGTGCCACGAACCCCGGGACAGGACATAGCGCTACCTACGAGCAGTACTTC	CATNPGTGHSATYEQYF
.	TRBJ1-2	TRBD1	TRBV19	TGTGCCAGTAGTTCCCAGGGCCCTGGACAGGGGGCAACAAATGGCTACACCTTC	CASSSQGPGQGATNGYTF
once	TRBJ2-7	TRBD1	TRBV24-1	TGTGCCACCAGTGATTTCTGGCATTATCGACAGGGAAGCTCCTACGAGCAGTACTTC	CATSDFWHYRQGSSYEQYF
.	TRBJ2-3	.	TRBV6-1	TGTGCCAGCAGTGACGGGTCATACTACACAGATACGCAGTATTTT	CASSDGSYYTDTQYF
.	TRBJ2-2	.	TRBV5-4	TGTGCCAGCAGCTCGAAAGGGGGGGCGGACACCGGGGAGCTGTTTTTT	CASSSKGGADTGELFF
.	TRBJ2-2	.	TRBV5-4	TGTGCCAGCAGCTTGGCCGTTGGCTCCACCGGGGAGCTGTTTTTT	CASSLAVGSTGELFF
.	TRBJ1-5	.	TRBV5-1	TGCGCCAGCAGCTTGGCAGGGGCCAATCAGCCCCAGCATTTT	CASSLAGANQPQHF
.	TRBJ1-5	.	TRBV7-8	TGTGCCAGCAGCTTAAGTGGTACAGGGAATCAGCCCCAGCATTTT	CASSLSGTGNQPQHF
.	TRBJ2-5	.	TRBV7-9	TGTGCCAGCAGCTTAGTTGGGCAGGCGGGGGAGACCCAGTACTTC	CASSLVGQAGETQYF
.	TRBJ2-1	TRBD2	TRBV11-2	TGTGCCAGCAGCATAAGACTAGCGGGAGTATACAATGAGCAGTTCTTC	CASSIRLAGVYNEQFF
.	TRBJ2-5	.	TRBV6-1	TGTGCCAGCAGTGACGGGGATCGGATCGGGGAGACCCAGTACTTC	CASSDGDRIGETQYF
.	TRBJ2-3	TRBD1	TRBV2	TGTGCCAGCAGTGACGTCGGGACAGGGGTTTCTTCAGATACGCAGTATTTT	CASSDVGTGVSSDTQYF
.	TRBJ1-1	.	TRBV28	TGTGCCAGCAGTTTAGGGAGGACTGAAGCTTTCTTT	CASSLGRTEAFF
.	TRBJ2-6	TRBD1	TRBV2	TGTGCCAGCAGTGGGACAGGGGGTTTTTCTGGGGCCAACGTCCTGACTTTC	CASSGTGGFSGANVLTF
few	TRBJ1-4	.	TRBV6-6	TGTGCCAGCAGTTATCCGTGGGCAGAAGAAAAACTGTTTTTT	CASSYPWAEEKLFF
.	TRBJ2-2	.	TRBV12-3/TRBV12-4	TGTGCCAGCAACAAGAACACCGGGGAGCTGTTTTTT	CASNKNTGELFF
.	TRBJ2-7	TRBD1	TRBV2	TGTGCCAGCAGCCGGGACAGACTCTACGAGCAGTACTTC	CASSRDRLYEQYF
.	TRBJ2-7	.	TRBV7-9	TGTGCCAGCAGCTTAGTAGGGGCAGGTCCTAACGAGCAGTACTTC	CASSLVGAGPNEQYF
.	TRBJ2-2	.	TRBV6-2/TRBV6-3	TGTGCCAGCAGCCCGGACGGGGTGACCGGGGAGCTGTTTTTT	CASSPDGVTGELFF
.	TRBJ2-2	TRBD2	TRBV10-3	TGTGCCATCAGCACTAGCGGCGGGGACACCGGGGAGCTGTTTTTT	CAISTSGGDTGELFF
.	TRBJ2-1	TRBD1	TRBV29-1	TGCAGCTGTGGAGGGGCCCGGACAGGGGGCGGCAATGAGCAGTTCTTC	CSCGGARTGGGNEQFF
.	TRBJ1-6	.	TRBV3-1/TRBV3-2	TGTGCCAGCAGCCAAGCCCCGGGTTCACCCCTCCACTTT	CASSQAPGSPLHF
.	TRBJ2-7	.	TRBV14	TGTGCCAGCAGCCAAGTCAACTACGAGCAGTACTTC	CASSQVNYEQYF
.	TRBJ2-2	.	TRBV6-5	TGTGCCAGCGCCCCCGCCCGGGACACCGGGGAGCTGTTTTTT	CASAPARDTGELFF
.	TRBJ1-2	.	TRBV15	TGTGCCACCAGCAGTGACAGCTATGGCTACACCTTC	CATSSDSYGYTF
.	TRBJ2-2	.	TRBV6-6	TGTGCCAGCAGTTTAAACTCGTTGAGGACCGGGGAGCTGTTTTTT	CASSLNSLRTGELFF
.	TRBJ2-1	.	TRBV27	TGTGCCAGCAGTCCCAACACAGGGTTTTCGCAGTTCTTC	CASSPNTGFSQFF
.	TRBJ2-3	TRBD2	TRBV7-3	TGTGCCAGCAGCCCCCAGGCGACTAGCTGGAGCACAGATACGCAGTATTTT	CASSPQATSWSTDTQYF
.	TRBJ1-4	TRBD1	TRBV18	TGTGCCAGCTCACGGGCCGGGACAGGGGACGAAAAACTGTTTTTT	CASSRAGTGDEKLFF
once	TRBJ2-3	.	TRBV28	TGTGCCACCCTCGCGCGGGGTAGCACAGATACGCAGTATTTT	CATLARGSTDTQYF
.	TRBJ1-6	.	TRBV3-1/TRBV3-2	TGTGCCAGCAGCCAAAATCGCGGATCACCCCTCCACTTT	CASSQNRGSPLHF
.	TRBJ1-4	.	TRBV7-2	TGTGCCAGCAGCTTAGCCACGACTAGGTTTTCTGGGGAAAAACTGTTTTTT	CASSLATTRFSGEKLFF
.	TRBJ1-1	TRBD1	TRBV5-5	TGTGCCAGCAGCTTTAGGGGGCCCGGCAACACTGAAGCTTTCTTT	CASSFRGPGNTEAFF
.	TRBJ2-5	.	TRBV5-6	TGTGCCAGCAGCACGCAGGGGCCCTTAAAGACCCAGTACTTC	CASSTQGPLKTQYF
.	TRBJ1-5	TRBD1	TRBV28	TGTGCCAGCAGTTTAAGACAGGGCTTCAATCAGCCCCAGCATTTT	CASSLRQGFNQPQHF
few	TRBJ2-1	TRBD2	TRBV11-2	TGTGCCAGCAGCCCGCGACTAGCGGGGGGGCCAGGAAATGAGCAGTTCTTC	CASSPRLAGGPGNEQFF
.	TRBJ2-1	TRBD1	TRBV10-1	TGCGCCAGCAGTGCATCAGGGGGCTCAAATGAGCAGTTCTTC	CASSASGGSNEQFF
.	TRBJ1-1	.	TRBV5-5	TGTGCCAGCAGCTTGAGACGGAGGGGCGTTGCGAACACTGAAGCTTTCTTT	CASSLRRRGVANTEAFF
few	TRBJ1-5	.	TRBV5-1	TGCGCCAGCAGCTTGCAGGGCAATCAGCCCCAGCATTTT	CASSLQGNQPQHF
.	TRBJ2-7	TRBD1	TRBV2	TGTGCCAGCAGCGGGACAGGTGGGGCCTACGAGCAGTACTTC	CASSGTGGAYEQYF
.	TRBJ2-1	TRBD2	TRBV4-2	TGTGCCAGCAGCCAACGGGAGGAGGTCTACAATGAGCAGTTCTTC	CASSQREEVYNEQFF
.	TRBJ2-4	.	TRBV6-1	TGTGCCAGCAGTGAAGGTCTAACAGTGTCGGCCAAAAACATTCAGTACTTC	CASSEGLTVSAKNIQYF
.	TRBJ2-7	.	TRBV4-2	TGTGCCAGCAGCCTAACCCTATCAGGGAATCCCAGCGAGCAGTACTTC	CASSLTLSGNPSEQYF
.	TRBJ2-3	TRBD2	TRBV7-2	TGTGCCAGCAGCAGAGGGACTAGCGGGGGGTTTGCAGATACGCAGTATTTT	CASSRGTSGGFADTQYF
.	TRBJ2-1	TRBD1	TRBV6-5	TGTGCCAGCAGGGCAACAGGGGGTCAACACAATGAGCAGTTCTTC	CASRATGGQHNEQFF
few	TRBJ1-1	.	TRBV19	TGTGCCAGTAGTACAGGCAGGGACTACACTGAAGCTTTCTTT	CASSTGRDYTEAFF
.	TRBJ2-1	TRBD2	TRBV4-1	TGCGCCAGCAGCCAACGACTAGCGGCCAATGAGCAGTTCTTC	CASSQRLAANEQFF
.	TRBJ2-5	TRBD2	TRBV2	TGTGCCAGCAGTCCTCGACTAGCGGAAGAGACCCAGTACTTC	CASSPRLAEETQYF
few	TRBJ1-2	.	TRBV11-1	TGTGCCAGCAGCTTTACGGGAAACTATGGCTACACCTTC	CASSFTGNYGYTF
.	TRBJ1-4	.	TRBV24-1	TGTGCCAGCAAGTACTACCATAATGAAAAACTGTTTTTT	CASKYYHNEKLFF
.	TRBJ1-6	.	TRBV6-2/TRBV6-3	TGTGCCAGCAGTTACGACAGGAGCTCCTATAATTCACCCCTCCACTTT	CASSYDRSSYNSPLHF
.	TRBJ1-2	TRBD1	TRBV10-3	TGTGCCACCCGACAGGGACGGAGGGGTGGCTACACCTTC	CATRQGRRGGYTF
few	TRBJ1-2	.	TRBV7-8	TGTGCCAGCAGCGCAGAGGGCATTTATGGCTACACCTTC	CASSAEGIYGYTF
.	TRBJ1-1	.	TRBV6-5	TGTGCCAGCATAGCCCCGGGGAACACTGAAGCTTTCTTT	CASIAPGNTEAFF
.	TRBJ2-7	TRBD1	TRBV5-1	TGCGCCAGCAGCTTCGGGACAGATTCCTACGAGCAGTACTTC	CASSFGTDSYEQYF
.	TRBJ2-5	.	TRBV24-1	TGTGCCACCAGTGACCCTGAAGCGTACCAAGAGACCCAGTACTTC	CATSDPEAYQETQYF
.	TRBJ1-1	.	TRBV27	TGTGCCAGCAGTTCTCGGACACTAACGACCTTT	CASSSRTLTTF
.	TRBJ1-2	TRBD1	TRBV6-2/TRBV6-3	TGTGCCAGCAGCCCGGGACAGCAGCGTAACTATGGCTACACCTTC	CASSPGQQRNYGYTF